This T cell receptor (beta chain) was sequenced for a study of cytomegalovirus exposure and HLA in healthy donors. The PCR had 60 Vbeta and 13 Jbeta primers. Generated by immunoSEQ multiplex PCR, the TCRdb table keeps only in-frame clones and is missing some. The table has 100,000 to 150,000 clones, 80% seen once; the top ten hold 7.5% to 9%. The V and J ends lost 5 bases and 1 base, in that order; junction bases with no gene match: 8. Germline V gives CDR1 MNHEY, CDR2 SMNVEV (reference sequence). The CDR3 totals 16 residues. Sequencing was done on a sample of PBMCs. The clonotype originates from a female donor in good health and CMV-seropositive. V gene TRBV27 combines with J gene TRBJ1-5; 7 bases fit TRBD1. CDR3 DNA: TGTGCCAGCAGTCCCCAGGGACAGAGAAGCAATCAGCCCCAGCATTTT. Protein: CASSPQGQRSNQPQHF.